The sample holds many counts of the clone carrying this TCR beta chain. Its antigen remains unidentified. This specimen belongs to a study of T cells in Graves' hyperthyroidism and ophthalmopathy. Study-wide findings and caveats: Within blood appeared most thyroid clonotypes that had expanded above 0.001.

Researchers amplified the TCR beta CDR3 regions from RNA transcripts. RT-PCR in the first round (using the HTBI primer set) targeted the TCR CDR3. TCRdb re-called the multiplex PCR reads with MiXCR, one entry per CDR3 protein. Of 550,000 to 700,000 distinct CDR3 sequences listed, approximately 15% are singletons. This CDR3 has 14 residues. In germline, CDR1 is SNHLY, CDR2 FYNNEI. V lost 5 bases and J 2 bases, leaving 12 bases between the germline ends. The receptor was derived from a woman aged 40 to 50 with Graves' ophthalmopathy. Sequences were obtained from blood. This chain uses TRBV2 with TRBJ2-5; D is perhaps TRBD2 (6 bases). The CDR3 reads CASSPGTQQETQYF. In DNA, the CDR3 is TGTGCCAGCAGTCCCGGGACTCAACAAGAGACCCAGTACTTC. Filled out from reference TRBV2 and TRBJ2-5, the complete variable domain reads EPEVTQTPSHQVTQMGQEVILRCVPISNHLYFYWYRQILGQKVEFLVSFYNNEISEKSEIFDDQFSVERPDGSNFTLKIRSTKLEDSAMYFCASSPGTQQETQYFGPGTRLLVL.